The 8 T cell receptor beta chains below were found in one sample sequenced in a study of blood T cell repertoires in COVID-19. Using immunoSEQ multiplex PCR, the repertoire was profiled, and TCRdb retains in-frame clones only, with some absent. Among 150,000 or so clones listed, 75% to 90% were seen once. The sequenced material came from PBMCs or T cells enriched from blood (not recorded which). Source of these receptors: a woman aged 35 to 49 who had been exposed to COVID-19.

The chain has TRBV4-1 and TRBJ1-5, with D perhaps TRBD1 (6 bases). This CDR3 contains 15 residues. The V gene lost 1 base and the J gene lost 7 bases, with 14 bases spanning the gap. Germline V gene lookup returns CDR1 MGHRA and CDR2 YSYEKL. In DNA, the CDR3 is TGCGCCAGCAGCCAAGTCTGGGGGGGGCGGCAGCCCCAGCATTTT. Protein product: CASSQVWGGRQPQHF.

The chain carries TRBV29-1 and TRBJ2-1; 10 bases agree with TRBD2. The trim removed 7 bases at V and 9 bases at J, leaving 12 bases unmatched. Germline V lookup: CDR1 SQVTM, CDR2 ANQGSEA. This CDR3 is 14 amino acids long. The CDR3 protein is CSGVGTSESGEQFF. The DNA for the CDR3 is TGCAGCGGGGTGGGGACTAGCGAGAGTGGTGAGCAGTTCTTC.

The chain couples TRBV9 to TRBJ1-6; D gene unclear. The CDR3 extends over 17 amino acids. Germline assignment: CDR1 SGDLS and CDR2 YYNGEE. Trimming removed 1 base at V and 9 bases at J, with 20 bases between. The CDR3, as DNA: TGTGCCAGCAGCGTAAACCCCGGGGAATATCGAAGTTCACCCCTCCACTTT. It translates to CASSVNPGEYRSSPLHF.

The CDR3 DNA reads TGTGCCAGCAGCTTAGAGGGACTAGCGGGAGGTTGGGGGACCGGGGAGCTGTTTTTT. Encoded protein: CASSLEGLAGGWGTGELFF. The chain links TRBV7-8 to TRBJ2-2; TRBD2 matches at 15 bases. The CDR3 length is 19 residues. CDR1 and CDR2 (germline): SGHVS, FQNEAQ. Losses at the gene ends were 1 base for V and 5 bases for J; bases not matched to a gene: 8.

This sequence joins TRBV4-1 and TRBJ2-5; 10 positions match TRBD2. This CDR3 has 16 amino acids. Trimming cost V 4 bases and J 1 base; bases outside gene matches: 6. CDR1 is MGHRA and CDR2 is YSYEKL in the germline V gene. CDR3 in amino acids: CASSRVLAGTQETQYF. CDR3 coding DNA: TGCGCCAGCAGCCGGGTACTAGCGGGGACCCAAGAGACCCAGTACTTC.

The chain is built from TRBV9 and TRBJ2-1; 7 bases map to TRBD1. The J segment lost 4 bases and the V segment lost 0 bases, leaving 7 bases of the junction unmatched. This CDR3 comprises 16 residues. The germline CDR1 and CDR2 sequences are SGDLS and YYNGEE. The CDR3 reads CASSVDDRVGYNEQFF. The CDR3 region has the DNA TGTGCCAGCAGCGTAGACGACAGGGTGGGTTACAATGAGCAGTTCTTC.

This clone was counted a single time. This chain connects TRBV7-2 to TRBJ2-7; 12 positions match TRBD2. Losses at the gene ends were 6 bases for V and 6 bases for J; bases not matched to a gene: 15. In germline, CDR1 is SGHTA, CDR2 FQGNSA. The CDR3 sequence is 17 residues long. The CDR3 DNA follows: TGTGCCAGCAGATTGACTAGCGGGAGCCCCAGGGAAATCGAGCAGTACTTC. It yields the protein CASRLTSGSPREIEQYF. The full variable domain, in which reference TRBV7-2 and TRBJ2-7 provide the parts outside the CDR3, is GAGVSQSPSNKVTEKGKDVELRCDPISGHTALYWYRQSLGQGLEFLIYFQGNSAPDKSGLPSDRFSAERTGGSVSTLTIQRTQQEDSAVYLCASRLTSGSPREIEQYFGPGTRLTVT.

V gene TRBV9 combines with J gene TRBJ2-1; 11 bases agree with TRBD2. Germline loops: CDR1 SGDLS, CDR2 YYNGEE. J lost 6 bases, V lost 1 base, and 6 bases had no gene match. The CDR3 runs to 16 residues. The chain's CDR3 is CASSVLPGLAVNEQFF. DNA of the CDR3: TGTGCCAGCAGCGTACTTCCGGGACTAGCGGTCAATGAGCAGTTCTTC.